The text below deals with one TCR beta chain. V was cut by 6 bases and J by 4 bases, with 13 bases left in between. CDR1 and CDR2 from the germline V gene are MDHEN and SYDVKM. The CDR3 has 14 residues. This record belongs to a study of blood T cells in healthy people across ages. Using a J-beta primer mix together with a sample-barcoded 5' primer, a second PCR was run for roughly 7 to 11 cycles. TCRdb used MiXCR to reprocess the 5' RACE reads, holding one entry per CDR3 protein. Of some 760,000 distinct CDR3 sequences listed, 25% are singletons. The sample was also linked to a second study, of T cells of mothers and their children.

Source material: blood. The clonotype comes from a boy aged 10-17 years in good health. The genes are TRBV28 and TRBJ1-5; D is possibly TRBD1 (6 bases). The CDR3 DNA reads as TGTGCCAGCAGCCCCCCAGGGGTTAATCAGCCCCAGCATTTT. Translated, it gives CASSPPGVNQPQHF. The whole variable domain, remainder taken from reference TRBV28 and TRBJ1-5, is DVKVTQSSRYLVKRTGEKVFLECVQDMDHENMFWYRQDPGLGLRLIYFSYDVKMKEKGDIPEGYSVSREKKERFSLILESASTNQTSMYLCASSPPGVNQPQHFGDGTRLSIL.